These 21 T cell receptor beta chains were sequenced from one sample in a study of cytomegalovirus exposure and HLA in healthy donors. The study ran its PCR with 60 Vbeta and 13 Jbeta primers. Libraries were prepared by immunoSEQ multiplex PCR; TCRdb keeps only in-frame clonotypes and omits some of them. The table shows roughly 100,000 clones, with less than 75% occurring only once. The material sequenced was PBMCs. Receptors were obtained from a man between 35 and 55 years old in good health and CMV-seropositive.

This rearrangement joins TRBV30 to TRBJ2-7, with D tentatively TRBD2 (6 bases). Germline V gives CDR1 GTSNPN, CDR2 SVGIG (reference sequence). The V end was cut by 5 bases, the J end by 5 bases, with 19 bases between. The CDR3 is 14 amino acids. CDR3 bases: TGTGCCTGGGGTAGGCCTAGCGCTGTCGACGAGCAGTACTTC. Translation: CAWGRPSAVDEQYF.

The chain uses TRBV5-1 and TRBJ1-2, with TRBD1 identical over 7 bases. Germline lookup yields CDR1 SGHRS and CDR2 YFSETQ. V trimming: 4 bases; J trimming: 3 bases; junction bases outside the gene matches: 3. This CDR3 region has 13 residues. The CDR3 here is CASSPQGDYGYTF. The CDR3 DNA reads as TGCGCCAGCAGCCCTCAGGGGGACTATGGCTACACCTTC.

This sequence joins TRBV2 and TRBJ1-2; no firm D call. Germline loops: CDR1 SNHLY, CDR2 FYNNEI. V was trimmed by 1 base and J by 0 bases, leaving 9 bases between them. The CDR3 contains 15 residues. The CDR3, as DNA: TGTGCCAGCAGTGAAGGGCAGTCAGCTAACTATGGCTACACCTTC. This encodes CASSEGQSANYGYTF.

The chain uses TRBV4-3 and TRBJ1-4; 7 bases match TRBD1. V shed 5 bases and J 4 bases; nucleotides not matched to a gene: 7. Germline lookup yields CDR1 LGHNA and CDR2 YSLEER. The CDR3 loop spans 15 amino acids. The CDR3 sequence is CASSSRQGSNEKLFF. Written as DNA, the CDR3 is TGCGCCAGCAGCTCCAGACAGGGCAGTAATGAAAAACTGTTTTTT.

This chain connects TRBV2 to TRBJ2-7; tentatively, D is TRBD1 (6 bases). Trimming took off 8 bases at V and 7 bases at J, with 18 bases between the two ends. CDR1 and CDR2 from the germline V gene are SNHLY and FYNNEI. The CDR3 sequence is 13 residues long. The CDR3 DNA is TGTGCCAGCCTCGGGACACCGATGGGGGAGCAGTACGTC. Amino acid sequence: CASLGTPMGEQYV.

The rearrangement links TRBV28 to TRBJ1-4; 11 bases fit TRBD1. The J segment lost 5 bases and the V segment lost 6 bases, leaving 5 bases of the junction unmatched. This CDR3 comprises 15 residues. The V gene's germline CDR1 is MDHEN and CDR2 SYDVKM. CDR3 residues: CASRTGTGGNEKLFF. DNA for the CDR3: TGTGCCAGCAGGACAGGGACAGGGGGGAATGAAAAACTGTTTTTT.

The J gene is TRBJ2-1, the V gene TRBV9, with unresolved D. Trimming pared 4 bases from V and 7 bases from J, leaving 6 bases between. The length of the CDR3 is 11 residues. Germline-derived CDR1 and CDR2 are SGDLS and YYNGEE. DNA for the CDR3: TGTGCCAGCAGCTACTCGAATGAGCAGTTCTTC. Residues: CASSYSNEQFF.

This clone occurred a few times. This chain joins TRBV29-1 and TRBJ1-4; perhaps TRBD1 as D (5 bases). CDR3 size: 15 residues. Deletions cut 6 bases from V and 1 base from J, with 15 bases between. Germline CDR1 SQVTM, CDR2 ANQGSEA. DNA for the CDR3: TGCAGCGTCCAAGAGGCAGGGTTAACTAATGAAAAACTGTTTTTT. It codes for CSVQEAGLTNEKLFF.

CDR3 nucleotide sequence: TGTGCCAGCAGTTTGGGCGGGAGCTACGAGCAGTACGTC. Amino acid sequence: CASSLGGSYEQYV. The V gene is TRBV28, the J gene TRBJ2-7; 7 nucleotides match TRBD2. Germline V gene sequence: CDR1 MDHEN, CDR2 SYDVKM. With 3 bases clipped from V and 3 bases from J, the junction kept 2 bases outside the gene matches. CDR3 size: 13 residues.

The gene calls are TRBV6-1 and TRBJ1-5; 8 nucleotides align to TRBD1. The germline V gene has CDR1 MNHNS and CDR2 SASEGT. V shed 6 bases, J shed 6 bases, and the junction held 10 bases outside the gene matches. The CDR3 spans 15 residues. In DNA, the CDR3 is TGTGCCAGCAGACAAGGACAGGGAGAGTTTCAGCCCCAGCATTTT. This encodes CASRQGQGEFQPQHF.

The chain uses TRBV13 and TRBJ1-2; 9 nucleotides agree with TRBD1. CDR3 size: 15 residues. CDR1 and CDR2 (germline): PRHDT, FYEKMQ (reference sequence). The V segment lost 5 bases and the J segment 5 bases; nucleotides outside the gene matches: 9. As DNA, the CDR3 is TGTGCCAGCAGCCCTGGGACAGGGCTAGAATATGGCTACACCTTC. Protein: CASSPGTGLEYGYTF.

The CDR3 spells CASSQFAVYNEQFF. CDR3 DNA sequence: TGTGCCAGCAGCCAGTTTGCGGTGTACAATGAGCAGTTCTTC. The rearrangement joins TRBV14 to TRBJ2-1; the D is unclear. Trimming left V 3 bases short and J 4 bases short, with 10 bases between. The CDR3 has 14 residues. CDR1 and CDR2 (germline): SGHDN, FVKESK.

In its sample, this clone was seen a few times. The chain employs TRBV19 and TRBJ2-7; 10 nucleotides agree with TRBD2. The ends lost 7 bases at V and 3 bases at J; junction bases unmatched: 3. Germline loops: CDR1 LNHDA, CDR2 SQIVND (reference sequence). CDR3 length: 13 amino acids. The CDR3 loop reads CASKGTSDYEQYF. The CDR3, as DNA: TGTGCCAGTAAGGGGACTAGCGACTACGAGCAGTACTTC. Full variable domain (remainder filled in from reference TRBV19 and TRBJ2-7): DGGITQSPKYLFRKEGQNVTLSCEQNLNHDAMYWYRQDPGQGLRLIYYSQIVNDFQKGDIAEGYSVSREKKESFPLTVTSAQKNPTAFYLCASKGTSDYEQYFGPGTRLTVT.

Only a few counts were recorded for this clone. CDR3 loop: CASSPGQGLDTQYF. DNA for the CDR3: TGTGCCAGCAGCCCGGGACAGGGTTTGGATACGCAGTATTTT. The gene calls are TRBV7-7 and TRBJ2-3; the match to TRBD1 covers 9 bases. The CDR3 has 14 residues. Trimming removed 5 bases from V and 6 bases from J; junction bases left unmatched: 6. Germline CDR1 is SSHAT and CDR2 is FNYEAQ (reference sequence).

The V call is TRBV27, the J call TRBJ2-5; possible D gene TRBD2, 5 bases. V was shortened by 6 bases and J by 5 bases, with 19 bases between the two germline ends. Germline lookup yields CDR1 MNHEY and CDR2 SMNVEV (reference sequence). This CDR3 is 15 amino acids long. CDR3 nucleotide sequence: TGTGCCAGCAGGACCGCGGGTCTCCTTCCCGAGACCCAGTACTTC. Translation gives CASRTAGLLPETQYF.

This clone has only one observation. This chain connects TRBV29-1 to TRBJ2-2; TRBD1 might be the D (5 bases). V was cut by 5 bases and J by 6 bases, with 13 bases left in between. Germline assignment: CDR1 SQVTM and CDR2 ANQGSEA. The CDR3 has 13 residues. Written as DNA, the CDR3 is TGCAGCGTTCGTCGGCAGGGTGCCGGGGAGCTGTTTTTT. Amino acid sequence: CSVRRQGAGELFF.

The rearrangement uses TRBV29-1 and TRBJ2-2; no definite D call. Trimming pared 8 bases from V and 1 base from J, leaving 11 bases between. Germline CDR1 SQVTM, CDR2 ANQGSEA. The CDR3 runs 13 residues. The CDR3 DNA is TGCAGCTCCCAACGAGGGAACACCGGGGAGCTGTTTTTT. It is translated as CSSQRGNTGELFF.

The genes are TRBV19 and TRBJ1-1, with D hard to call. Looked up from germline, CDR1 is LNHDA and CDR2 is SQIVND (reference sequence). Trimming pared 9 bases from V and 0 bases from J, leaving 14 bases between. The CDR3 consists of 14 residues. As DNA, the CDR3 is TGTGCCAGCTCGGCGGGATACATGAACACTGAAGCTTTCTTT. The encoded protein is CASSAGYMNTEAFF.

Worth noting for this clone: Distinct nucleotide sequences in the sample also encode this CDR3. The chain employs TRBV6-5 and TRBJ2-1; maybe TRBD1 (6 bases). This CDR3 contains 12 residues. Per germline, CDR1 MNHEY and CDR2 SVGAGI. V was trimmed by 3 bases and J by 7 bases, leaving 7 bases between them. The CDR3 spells CASSYRGNEQFF. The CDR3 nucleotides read TGTGCCAGCAGTTATAGGGGGAATGAGCAGTTCTTC.

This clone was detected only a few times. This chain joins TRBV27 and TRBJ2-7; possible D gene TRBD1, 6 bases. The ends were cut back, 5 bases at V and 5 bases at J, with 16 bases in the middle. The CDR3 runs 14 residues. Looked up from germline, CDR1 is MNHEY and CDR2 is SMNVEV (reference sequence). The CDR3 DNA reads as TGTGCCAGCAGTGACCGGGACACCCGGGACGAGCAGTACTTC. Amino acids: CASSDRDTRDEQYF.

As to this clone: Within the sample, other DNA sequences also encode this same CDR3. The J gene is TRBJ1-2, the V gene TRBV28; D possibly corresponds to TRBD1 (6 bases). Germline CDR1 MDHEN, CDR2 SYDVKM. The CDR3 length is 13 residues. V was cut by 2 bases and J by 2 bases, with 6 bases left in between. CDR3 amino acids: CASSLQGNYGYTF. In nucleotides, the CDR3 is TGTGCCAGCAGTTTACAGGGGAACTATGGCTACACCTTC.